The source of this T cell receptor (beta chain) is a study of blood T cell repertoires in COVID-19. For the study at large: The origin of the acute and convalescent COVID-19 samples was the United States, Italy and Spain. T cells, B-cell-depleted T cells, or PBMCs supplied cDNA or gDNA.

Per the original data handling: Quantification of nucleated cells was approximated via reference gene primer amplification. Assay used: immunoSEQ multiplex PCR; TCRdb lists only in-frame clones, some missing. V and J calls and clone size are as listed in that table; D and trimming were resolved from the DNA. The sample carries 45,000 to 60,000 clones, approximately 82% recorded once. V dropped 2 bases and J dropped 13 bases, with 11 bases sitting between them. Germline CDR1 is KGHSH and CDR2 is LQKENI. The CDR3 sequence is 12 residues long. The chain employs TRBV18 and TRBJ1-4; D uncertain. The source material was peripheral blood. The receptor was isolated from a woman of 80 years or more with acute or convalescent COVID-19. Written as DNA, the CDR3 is TGTGCCAGCTCACCATATGAAACGAGACTGTTTTTT. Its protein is CASSPYETRLFF. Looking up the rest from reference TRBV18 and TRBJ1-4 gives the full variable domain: NAGVMQNPRHLVRRRGQEARLRCSPMKGHSHVYWYRQLPEEGLKFMVYLQKENIIDESGMPKERFSAEFPKEGPSILRIQQVVRGDSAAYFCASSPYETRLFFGSGTQLSVL.